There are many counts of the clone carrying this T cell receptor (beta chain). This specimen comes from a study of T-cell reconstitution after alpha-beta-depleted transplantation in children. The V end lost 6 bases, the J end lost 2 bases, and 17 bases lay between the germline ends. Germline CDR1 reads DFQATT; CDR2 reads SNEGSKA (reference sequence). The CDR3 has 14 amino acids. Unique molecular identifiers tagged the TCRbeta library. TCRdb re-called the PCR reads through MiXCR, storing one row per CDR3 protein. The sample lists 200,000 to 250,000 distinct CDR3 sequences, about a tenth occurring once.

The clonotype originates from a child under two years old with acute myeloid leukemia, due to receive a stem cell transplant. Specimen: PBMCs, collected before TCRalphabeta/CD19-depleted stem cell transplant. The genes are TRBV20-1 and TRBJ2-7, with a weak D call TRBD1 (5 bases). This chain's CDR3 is CSAPDRGRPYEQYF. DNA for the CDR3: TGCAGTGCCCCCGACAGAGGCCGACCCTACGAGCAGTACTTC.